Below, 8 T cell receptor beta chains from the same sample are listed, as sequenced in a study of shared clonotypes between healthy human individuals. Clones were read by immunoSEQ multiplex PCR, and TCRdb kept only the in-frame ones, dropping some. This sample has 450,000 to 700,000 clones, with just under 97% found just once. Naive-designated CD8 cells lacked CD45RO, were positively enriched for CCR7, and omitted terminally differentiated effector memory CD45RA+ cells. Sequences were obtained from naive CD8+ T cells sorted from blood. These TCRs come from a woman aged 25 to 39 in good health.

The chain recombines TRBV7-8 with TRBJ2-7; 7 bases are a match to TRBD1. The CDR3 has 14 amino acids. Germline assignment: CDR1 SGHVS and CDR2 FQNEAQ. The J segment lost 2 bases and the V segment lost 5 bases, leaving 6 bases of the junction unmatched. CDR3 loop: CASSIGQAAYEQYF. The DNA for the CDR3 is TGTGCCAGCAGCATCGGACAGGCCGCCTACGAGCAGTACTTC.

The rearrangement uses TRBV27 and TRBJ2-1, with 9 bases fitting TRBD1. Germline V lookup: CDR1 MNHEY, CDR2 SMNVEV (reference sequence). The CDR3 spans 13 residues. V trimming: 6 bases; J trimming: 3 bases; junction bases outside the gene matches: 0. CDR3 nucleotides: TGTGCCAGCAGGGGACAGGGCTACAATGAGCAGTTCTTC. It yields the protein CASRGQGYNEQFF.

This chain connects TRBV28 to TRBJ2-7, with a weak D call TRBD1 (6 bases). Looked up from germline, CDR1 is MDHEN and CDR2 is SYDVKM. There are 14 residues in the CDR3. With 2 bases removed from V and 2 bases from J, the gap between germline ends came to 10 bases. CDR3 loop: CASSLGTWAYEQYF. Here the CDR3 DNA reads TGTGCCAGCAGTTTAGGGACATGGGCCTACGAGCAGTACTTC.

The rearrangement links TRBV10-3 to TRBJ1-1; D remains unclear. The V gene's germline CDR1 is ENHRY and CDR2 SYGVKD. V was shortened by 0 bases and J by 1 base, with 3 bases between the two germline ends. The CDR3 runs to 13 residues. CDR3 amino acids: CAISESANTEAFF. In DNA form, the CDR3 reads TGTGCCATCAGTGAGTCAGCGAACACTGAAGCTTTCTTT.

CDR3 nucleotide sequence: TGTGCCAGCAGCCAAGATGGGATGGGAGAGCAGTACTTC. Protein sequence: CASSQDGMGEQYF. The genes are TRBV14 and TRBJ2-7; D is unclear. CDR3 length: 13 residues. Germline V CDR1 and CDR2: SGHDN, FVKESK. Trimming cost V 0 bases and J 7 bases, with 10 bases left between them.

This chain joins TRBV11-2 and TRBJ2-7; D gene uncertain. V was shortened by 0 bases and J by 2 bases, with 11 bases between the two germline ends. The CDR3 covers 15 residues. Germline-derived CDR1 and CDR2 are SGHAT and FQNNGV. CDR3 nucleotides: TGTGCCAGCAGCTTAGATGCGGCATTCCCCTACGAGCAGTACTTC. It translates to CASSLDAAFPYEQYF.

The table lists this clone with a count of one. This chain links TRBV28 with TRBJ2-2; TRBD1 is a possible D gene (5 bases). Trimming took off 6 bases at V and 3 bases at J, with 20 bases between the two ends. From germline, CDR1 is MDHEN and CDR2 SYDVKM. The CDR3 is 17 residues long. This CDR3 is CASSQGWQSVYTGELFF. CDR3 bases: TGTGCCAGCAGCCAGGGATGGCAAAGTGTGTACACCGGGGAGCTGTTTTTT.

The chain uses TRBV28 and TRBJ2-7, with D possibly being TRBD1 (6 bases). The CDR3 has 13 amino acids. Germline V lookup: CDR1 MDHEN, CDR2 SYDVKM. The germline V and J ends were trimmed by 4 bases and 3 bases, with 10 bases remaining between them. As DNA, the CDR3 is TGTGCCAGCAGTTCGGACAGCTTCTACGAGCAGTACTTC. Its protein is CASSSDSFYEQYF.